Following are 20 T cell receptor beta chains from one sample sequenced in a study of blood T cell repertoires in COVID-19. The table came from immunoSEQ multiplex PCR; TCRdb's copy has only in-frame clones and leaves some out. Of some 170,000 clones listed, over 80% were seen once; the top ten hold 1.5% to 2%. Sample: peripheral blood. Source of these receptors: a woman between 45 and 65 years old with acute or convalescent COVID-19.

The chain links TRBV6-5 to TRBJ1-6, with D possibly being TRBD1 (6 bases). V was trimmed by 2 bases and J by 7 bases, leaving 12 bases between them. Per the germline V gene, CDR1 is MNHEY and CDR2 is SVGAGI. CDR3 length: 15 residues. CDR3 coding DNA: TGTGCCAGCAGTTACGAAGGACAGTCCAATTCACCCCTCCACTTT. Amino acids: CASSYEGQSNSPLHF.

The V call is TRBV19, the J call TRBJ1-2; D may be TRBD1 (5 bases). Trimming took 0 bases from V and 10 from J, leaving 12 bases between them. Germline loops: CDR1 LNHDA, CDR2 SQIVND (reference sequence). The CDR3 has 13 amino acids. CDR3 in amino acids: CASSIDKGEDYTF. CDR3 DNA sequence: TGTGCCAGTAGTATAGATAAAGGGGAGGACTACACCTTC.

V and J are TRBV6-5 and TRBJ1-2; a possible D gene is TRBD1 (6 bases). The length of the CDR3 is 14 residues. The germline V gene has CDR1 MNHEY and CDR2 SVGAGI. Trimming shortened V by 6 bases and J by 4 bases, and 15 bases separated the two germline ends. The DNA for the CDR3 is TGTGCCAGCAGATCTGCAGGGGCCGCCTATGGCTACACCTTC. Translating gives CASRSAGAAYGYTF.

This chain joins TRBV27 and TRBJ2-2; 8 nucleotides align to TRBD2. The V segment lost 6 bases and the J segment 4 bases; nucleotides outside the gene matches: 19. This CDR3 spans 19 amino acids. Germline lookup yields CDR1 MNHEY and CDR2 SMNVEV (reference sequence). The CDR3 spells CASSKLLAGAPGSTGELFF. Written as DNA, the CDR3 is TGTGCCAGCAGCAAACTTCTAGCGGGTGCGCCGGGGAGCACCGGGGAGCTGTTTTTT.

The DNA for the CDR3 is TGCGCCAGCAGCCAAGCAGGGATGCAGCGGGGATCGTTCGGGGAGCAGTACTTC. Encoded protein: CASSQAGMQRGSFGEQYF. The chain combines TRBV4-1 with TRBJ2-7; the match to TRBD2 covers 7 bases. Trimming at V came to 1 base and at J to 7 bases, leaving 19 bases not matched to a gene. CDR1 is MGHRA and CDR2 is YSYEKL in the germline V gene. There are 18 residues in the CDR3.

This chain uses TRBV11-2 with TRBJ2-2; 8 bases line up with TRBD2. The CDR3 totals 14 residues. V shed 5 bases and J 7 bases; nucleotides not matched to a gene: 6. The V gene's germline CDR1 is SGHAT and CDR2 FQNNGV. The chain's CDR3 is CASSTSGTGGELFF. DNA for the CDR3: TGTGCCAGCAGCACTAGCGGCACAGGCGGGGAGCTGTTTTTT. The entire variable domain, with the rest obtained from reference TRBV11-2 and TRBJ2-2, is as follows: EAGVAQSPRYKIIEKRQSVAFWCNPISGHATLYWYQQILGQGPKLLIQFQNNGVVDDSQLPKDRFSAERLKGVDSTLKIQPAKLEDSAVYLCASSTSGTGGELFFGEGSRLTVL.

J is TRBJ2-7 and V is TRBV4-1; TRBD2 matches at 10 bases. V shed 6 bases, J shed 0 bases, and the junction held 5 bases outside the gene matches. CDR3 length: 15 amino acids. Germline assignment: CDR1 MGHRA and CDR2 YSYEKL. The DNA for the CDR3 is TGCGCCAGCAGACCAACTAGCGGGACCTCCTACGAGCAGTACTTC. Protein: CASRPTSGTSYEQYF.

This chain connects TRBV10-3 to TRBJ2-2; 7 nucleotides agree with TRBD2. Germline CDR1 ENHRY, CDR2 SYGVKD. Trimming at V came to 8 bases and at J to 5 bases, leaving 8 bases not matched to a gene. The CDR3 consists of 14 residues. CDR3 bases: TGTGCCATCGGGGCGGGAGTAAAAACCGGGGAGCTGTTTTTT. This encodes CAIGAGVKTGELFF.

The V call is TRBV2, the J call TRBJ2-7, with a weak D call TRBD2 (5 bases). This CDR3 contains 12 residues. With 10 bases removed from V and 3 bases from J, the gap between germline ends came to 13 bases. Per germline, CDR1 SNHLY and CDR2 FYNNEI. The DNA for the CDR3 is TGTGCCATAAGAGGGCCTGTCTACGAGCAGTACTTC. Its protein is CAIRGPVYEQYF. Together with reference TRBV2 and TRBJ2-7, the CDR3 gives the full variable domain: EPEVTQTPSHQVTQMGQEVILRCVPISNHLYFYWYRQILGQKVEFLVSFYNNEISEKSEIFDDQFSVERPDGSNFTLKIRSTKLEDSAMYFCAIRGPVYEQYFGPGTRLTVT.

This clone was observed a single time. V gene TRBV24-1 combines with J gene TRBJ2-2; 8 bases match TRBD1. Per germline, CDR1 KGHDR and CDR2 SFDVKD. This CDR3 is 14 amino acids long. Trimming removed 7 bases from V and 6 bases from J; junction bases left unmatched: 6. CDR3 loop: CATSRTGMPGELFF. CDR3 nucleotides: TGTGCCACCAGCCGGACAGGGATGCCCGGGGAGCTGTTTTTT.

The chain recombines TRBV19 with TRBJ1-6, with 7 bases that match TRBD1. This CDR3 spans 16 amino acids. Germline CDR1 reads LNHDA; CDR2 reads SQIVND (reference sequence). After removal of 4 bases from V and 4 bases from J, the junction contained 7 bases not matched to a gene. The CDR3 sequence: CASSTDRAAYNSPLHF. The CDR3 coding sequence is TGTGCCAGTAGTACTGACAGGGCCGCATATAATTCACCCCTCCACTTT.

The gene calls are TRBV10-3 and TRBJ1-2; D unclear. Trimming removed 10 bases at V and 3 bases at J, with 15 bases between. From germline, CDR1 is ENHRY and CDR2 SYGVKD. The CDR3 has 13 residues. CDR3 coding DNA: TGTGCCACCCAAGGAGGCATAGACTATGGCTACACCTTC. It is translated as CATQGGIDYGYTF.

V is TRBV25-1 and J is TRBJ2-5, with D tentatively TRBD1 (6 bases). Germline CDR1 and CDR2: MGHDK and SYGVNS. V shed 1 base and J shed 4 bases, with 19 bases lying between them. This CDR3 region has 17 residues. The CDR3 loop reads CASSESFSGESGETQYF. The CDR3 region has the DNA TGTGCCAGCAGTGAATCTTTTTCAGGGGAGTCGGGAGAGACCCAGTACTTC.

DNA for the CDR3: TGTGCCAGCAGCCCCCGCGGCGGGAGTTCATACAATGAGCAGTTCTTC. This codes for CASSPRGGSSYNEQFF. This chain uses TRBV9 with TRBJ2-1; the match to TRBD2 covers 7 bases. The CDR3 consists of 16 residues. Unmatched junction bases numbered 11, after V lost 4 bases and J lost 4 bases. CDR1 SGDLS and CDR2 YYNGEE come from the germline V gene.

The CDR3 nucleotides read TGCGCCAGCAGCTTGGATGGTAGCCCCACAGATACGCAGTATTTT. It codes for CASSLDGSPTDTQYF. The V gene is TRBV5-1, the J gene TRBJ2-3; the D is unclear. The ends were cut back, 0 bases at V and 2 bases at J, with 10 bases in the middle. Germline CDR1 and CDR2: SGHRS and YFSETQ. This CDR3 has 15 amino acids.

The V and J genes are TRBV6-5 and TRBJ2-1; 9 positions match TRBD1. The ends lost 6 bases at V and 3 bases at J; junction bases unmatched: 6. CDR1 is MNHEY and CDR2 is SVGAGI in the germline V gene. The length of the CDR3 is 15 residues. The CDR3 DNA sequence: TGTGCCAGCAGGACGGGACAGGGATACTACAATGAGCAGTTCTTC. This sequence encodes CASRTGQGYYNEQFF.

The chain has TRBV4-3 and TRBJ2-6; TRBD1 might be the D (5 bases). Trimming took 0 bases from V and 3 from J, leaving 15 bases between them. The CDR3 is 18 residues long. Germline CDR1 LGHNA, CDR2 YSLEER. The CDR3 DNA is TGCGCCAGCAGCCAAGATTCCCTTGGGGCTGGTGGGGCCAACGTCCTGACTTTC. It encodes CASSQDSLGAGGANVLTF.

The chain couples TRBV19 to TRBJ1-2, with 10 bases fitting TRBD1. This CDR3 has 15 residues. The germline CDR1 and CDR2 sequences are LNHDA and SQIVND (reference sequence). After removal of 6 bases from V and 4 bases from J, the junction contained 8 bases not matched to a gene. The CDR3 region is CASSKTGGNSYGYTF. CDR3 coding DNA: TGTGCCAGTAGCAAGACAGGGGGCAATAGCTATGGCTACACCTTC.

CDR3 DNA sequence: TGTGCCAGCAGTCCAGGGAGGAGCAATCAGCCCCAGCATTTT. Translated: CASSPGRSNQPQHF. This chain connects TRBV6-5 to TRBJ1-5, with D possibly matching TRBD1 (5 bases). Germline V CDR1 and CDR2: MNHEY, SVGAGI. This CDR3 is 14 amino acids long. V was pared by 5 bases and J by 1 base, with 9 bases between.

V usage is TRBV10-3 and J usage is TRBJ1-1; D remains ambiguous. Germline assignment: CDR1 ENHRY and CDR2 SYGVKD. The ends were cut back, 7 bases at V and 0 bases at J, with 9 bases in the middle. This CDR3 spans 13 amino acids. The CDR3 DNA follows: TGTGCCATCACTTGGGAGATGAACACTGAAGCTTTCTTT. Translated, it gives CAITWEMNTEAFF.